Listed here is a single T cell receptor (beta chain). Its antigen remains unidentified. These data are taken from a study of early T cells in non-severe SARS-CoV-2 infection. Study background: Chains stayed unpaired after sequencing of bulk RNA from unsorted whole blood.

General study findings and limits: Matching with VDJdb favored anti-spike CD8 responses (missing private and CD4 specificities).

Unique molecular identifiers were added to individual cDNA molecules. Using its own MiXCR run on the 5' RACE reads, TCRdb lists one record per CDR3 protein. The top ten clones hold roughly 4% of a sample with 45,000 to 65,000 distinct CDR3 sequences, about 9.1% of them seen once. Germline-derived CDR1 and CDR2 are SQVTM and ANQGSEA. V lost 6 bases and J lost 7; bases outside the gene matches: 4. There are 12 residues in the CDR3. The chain combines TRBV29-1 with TRBJ2-1; TRBD1 agrees at 9 bases. The sequence came from an adult who was a healthcare worker with PCR-confirmed SARS-CoV-2 infection or an uninfected control (not recorded which). Sequences were obtained from whole blood. The CDR3 DNA sequence: TGCAGCGTAAGACAGGGGGAAAATGAGCAGTTCTTC. This encodes CSVRQGENEQFF.